Only a few counts were recorded for the clone carrying this T cell receptor (beta chain). The junction had 15 bases not matched to a gene; V was cut back by 10 bases and J by 12 bases. The germline V gene encodes CDR1 MDHEN and CDR2 SYDVKM. This CDR3 contains 14 residues. These data come from a study of cytotoxic CD8 clonotypes in ibrutinib-treated CLL. Whole-study context: Response samples were obtained once patients had received a median about 11 months of treatment, range 6 to 36.

The data were produced by immunoSEQ multiplex PCR, yet TCRdb's version contains in-frame clones alone and is incomplete. The sample has about 150,000 clones; about 70% are singletons. The sequencing here drew on PBMCs, taken after 24 months of ibrutinib treatment. The clonotype comes from a human donor with chronic lymphocytic leukemia. The V gene is TRBV28, the J gene TRBJ2-1, with 10 bases that match TRBD2. CDR3 in DNA: TGTGCCACCTTTTCCGGGACTAGCGCTTTGGGGCAGTTCTTC. Encoded protein: CATFSGTSALGQFF.